The 2 T cell receptor beta chains given below trace back to one sample, sequenced in a study of HIV-infected patients and healthy controls. No cell fractionation was done, so the repertoire covers all unsorted peripheral blood T cells. Reverse transcription used about 510 ng RNA and constant-region primers for alpha and beta. Each of the alpha and beta chains got its own library through chain-specific third strand synthesis with indices. TCRdb analysed the 5' RACE reads with MiXCR anew, one entry per CDR3 protein. The table has approximately 5,400 distinct CDR3 sequences, under 30% seen once; the top ten hold about 22%. The source material was blood, sampled before antiretroviral therapy. All receptors derive from an adult with HIV infection.

This clonotype was counted many times. The V call is TRBV7-2, the J call TRBJ2-1; 7 positions match TRBD1. From germline, CDR1 is SGHTA and CDR2 FQGNSA. V was clipped by 5 bases and J by 3 bases; unmatched bases: 7. This CDR3 contains 15 residues. The CDR3 DNA reads as TGTGCCAGCAGCCCCGGGACAGCAAACTACAATGAGCAGTTCTTC. It codes for CASSPGTANYNEQFF.

This clonotype is termed medium-sized. V is TRBV3-1 and J is TRBJ1-2; D might be TRBD1 (6 bases). V lost 0 bases and J 4 bases, leaving 12 bases between the germline ends. In germline, CDR1 is LGHDT, CDR2 YNNKEL (reference sequence). CDR3 size: 15 residues. CDR3: CASSQDFGQIYGYTF. CDR3 DNA sequence: TGTGCCAGCAGCCAAGATTTCGGACAGATCTATGGCTACACCTTC.